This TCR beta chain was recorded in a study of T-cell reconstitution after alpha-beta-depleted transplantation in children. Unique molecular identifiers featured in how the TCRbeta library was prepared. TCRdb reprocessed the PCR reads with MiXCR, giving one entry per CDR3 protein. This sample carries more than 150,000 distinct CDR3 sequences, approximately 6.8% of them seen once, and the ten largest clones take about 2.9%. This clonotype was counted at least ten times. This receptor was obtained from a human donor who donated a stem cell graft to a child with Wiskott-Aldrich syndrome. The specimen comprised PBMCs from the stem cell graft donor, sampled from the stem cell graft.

The CDR3 region is CASSWGSMVSYNEQFF. CDR3 in DNA: TGCGCCAGCAGCTGGGGGTCGATGGTATCCTACAATGAGCAGTTCTTC. V gene TRBV5-1 combines with J gene TRBJ2-1; D may be TRBD1 or TRBD2 (5 bases each). The ends were cut back, 3 bases at V and 1 base at J, with 14 bases in the middle. Germline lookup yields CDR1 SGHRS and CDR2 YFSETQ. The CDR3 consists of 16 residues.